This entry concerns a single TCR beta chain. The antigen is undetermined. This entry comes from a study of blood T cells in healthy people across ages. Study-level background: Template switching captured about one barcoded beta molecule per two T cells.

CDR1 and CDR2 (germline): SNHLY, FYNNEI. V was clipped by 6 bases and J by 8 bases, with 19 bases between them. The length of the CDR3 is 14 residues. Study observations and caveats: PBMC samples, being unsorted, prevented any conclusive comparison of naive and antigen-experienced cells. Compared with aged donors, long-lived donors showed fewer expanded clones, suggesting selection.

Primed by a sample-barcoded 5' primer and a J-beta primer mix, a second PCR proceeded for roughly 6 to 12 cycles. Each CDR3 protein gets one entry after TCRdb re-called the 5' RACE reads with MiXCR. The sample has 1.5 million or so distinct CDR3 sequences, approximately 39% seen once. The sequenced material came from blood. The V gene is TRBV2, the J gene TRBJ2-5; D is perhaps TRBD1 or TRBD2 (6 bases each). The source is a woman between 18 and 30 years old in good health. Here the CDR3 DNA reads TGTGCCAGCAGCAGAGAGGGGGGACGAAGTACCCAGTACTTC. Encoded protein: CASSREGGRSTQYF.